Presented here are 12 T cell receptor beta chains from one specimen sequenced in a study of T-cell reconstitution after alpha-beta-depleted transplantation in children. Using unique molecular identifiers, the investigators prepared the TCRbeta library. Using its own MiXCR run on the PCR reads, TCRdb lists one record per CDR3 protein. The repertoire holds 700,000 or so distinct CDR3 sequences, with less than 15% as singletons. The sequencing used PBMCs, collected before TCRalphabeta/CD19-depleted stem cell transplant. The receptors shown here come from a girl aged 2 to 9 with congenital amegakaryocytic thrombocytopenia, due to receive a stem cell transplant.

This clonotype was found many times. The V gene is TRBV20-1, the J gene TRBJ2-7; 11 bases align to TRBD2. V shed 6 bases and J 7 bases; nucleotides not matched to a gene: 11. The CDR3 totals 14 residues. The germline gives CDR1 DFQATT, CDR2 SNEGSKA (reference sequence). This CDR3 is CSATGSGRAGEQYF. The CDR3 DNA reads as TGCAGTGCCACGGGTAGCGGGAGGGCGGGAGAGCAGTACTTC.

This clonotype has ten or more counts. The chain combines TRBV28 with TRBJ2-7, with D unresolved. The germline V and J ends were trimmed by 6 bases and 7 bases, with 13 bases remaining between them. In germline, CDR1 is MDHEN, CDR2 SYDVKM. The CDR3 is made up of 12 amino acids. The CDR3 reads CASRSLGREQYF. For the CDR3, the DNA is TGTGCCAGCAGATCATTAGGGCGGGAGCAGTACTTC.

The count of this clonotype is one. A much more abundant neighbour one base away suggests this may be a read error. The rearrangement uses TRBV7-9 and TRBJ1-1; D is unresolved. The CDR3 has 12 amino acids. Germline V gives CDR1 SEHNR, CDR2 FQNEAQ (reference sequence). The germline V and J ends were trimmed by 11 bases and 3 bases, with 13 bases remaining between them. The CDR3 loop reads CAVRGPYTEAFF. CDR3 bases: TGTGCCGTAAGAGGGCCCTACACTGAAGCTTTCTTT.

The CDR3 nucleotides read TGTGCCAGCACCGGGGGACAGGAATACAATGAGCAGTTCTTC. Amino acids: CASTGGQEYNEQFF. This chain links TRBV3-1 with TRBJ2-1, with TRBD1 identical over 8 bases. V dropped 7 bases and J dropped 4; count of bases not matched to a gene: 6. The CDR3 has 14 amino acids. CDR1 LGHDT and CDR2 YNNKEL come from the germline V gene (reference sequence).

Ten or more counts support this clonotype. This chain links TRBV7-9 with TRBJ2-3; the D gene is possibly TRBD1 (5 bases). V was shortened by 1 base and J by 6 bases, with 11 bases between the two germline ends. This CDR3 contains 14 residues. Germline CDR1 is SEHNR and CDR2 is FQNEAQ (reference sequence). The CDR3 DNA is TGTGCCAGCAGCTTAGAGTCCTGGGGCGATACGCAGTATTTT. It is translated as CASSLESWGDTQYF.

This clonotype was counted many times. The chain combines TRBV4-1 with TRBJ2-2, with D possibly being TRBD2 (5 bases). CDR1 and CDR2 (germline): MGHRA, YSYEKL. V lost 3 bases to trimming and J lost 4 bases, with 12 bases between them. The CDR3 runs 15 residues. CDR3 DNA sequence: TGCGCCAGCAGCCAGGATCTGCGGGTCACCGGGGAGCTGTTTTTT. Translation gives CASSQDLRVTGELFF.

This clonotype was observed at least ten times. The chain is built from TRBV12-3 or TRBV12-4 and TRBJ2-3, with TRBD1 as a possible D gene (6 bases). V was pared by 6 bases and J by 7 bases, with 11 bases between. The CDR3 consists of 12 residues. CDR3 nucleotides: TGTGCCAGCAGCCAAACAGGGAATACGCAGTATTTT. Residues: CASSQTGNTQYF.

The chain is built from TRBV5-1 and TRBJ2-1; D is unclear. The CDR3 extends over 14 amino acids. The V gene's germline CDR1 is SGHRS and CDR2 YFSETQ. The V and J ends lost 0 bases and 8 bases respectively, with 12 bases between them. CDR3 coding DNA: TGCGCCAGCAGCTTGGAGGGATCGATGGATGAGCAGTTCTTC. It specifies CASSLEGSMDEQFF.

This clonotype occurred many times. The chain uses TRBV20-1 and TRBJ2-1; 11 bases align to TRBD2. The CDR3 covers 18 residues. CDR1 is DFQATT, CDR2 SNEGSKA, per germline (reference sequence). V shed 0 bases, J shed 0 bases, and the junction held 7 bases outside the gene matches. The CDR3 region has the DNA TGCAGTGCTAGAGAGGGACTAGCGGCCTCCAGCTCCTACAATGAGCAGTTCTTC. The encoded protein is CSAREGLAASSSYNEQFF.

The J gene is TRBJ2-1, the V gene TRBV6-5, with unresolved D. Between the trimmed V and J ends, which lost 2 bases and 0 bases, there was a span of 17 bases. In germline, CDR1 is MNHEY, CDR2 SVGAGI. The CDR3 loop spans 18 amino acids. This CDR3 is CASSYRGVFPSSYNEQFF. CDR3 DNA sequence: TGTGCCAGCAGTTACCGCGGTGTTTTTCCGAGCTCCTACAATGAGCAGTTCTTC.

This clonotype was counted between two and nine times. V usage is TRBV3-1 and J usage is TRBJ1-6; weak D call: TRBD1 (6 bases). Germline-derived CDR1 and CDR2 are LGHDT and YNNKEL (reference sequence). The CDR3 spans 16 residues. Trimming left V 3 bases short and J 10 bases short, with 19 bases between. The chain's CDR3 is CASSQAGSGGQSPLHF. In DNA, the CDR3 is TGTGCCAGCAGCCAGGCAGGGTCCGGGGGGCAATCACCCCTCCACTTT.

This chain joins TRBV29-1 and TRBJ2-7, with D perhaps given as TRBD1 or TRBD2 (5 bases each). Trimming cost V 5 bases and J 0 bases, with 11 bases left between them. Germline CDR1 is SQVTM and CDR2 is ANQGSEA. The CDR3 totals 13 residues. CDR3 residues: CSVYTGGSYEQYF. The CDR3 nucleotides are TGCAGCGTTTACACTGGGGGCTCCTACGAGCAGTACTTC.